What follows are 28 T cell receptor beta chains derived from one specimen sequenced in a study of CD8 T cells in ankylosing spondylitis. TCRdb processed the 5' RACE reads anew with MiXCR; each CDR3 protein has one entry. The repertoire has some 300,000 distinct CDR3 sequences, less than 25% of them found once; the top ten carry approximately 3.7%. The material sequenced was blood, either unsorted or a sorted T cell fraction (not recorded which). These receptor sequences come from a female donor with ankylosing spondylitis or in good health (not recorded which).

The gene calls are TRBV10-1 and TRBJ2-7; D perhaps matches TRBD2 (5 bases). The CDR3 totals 14 residues. Trimming pared 9 bases from V and 3 bases from J, leaving 18 bases between. Germline V gene lookup returns CDR1 WNHNN and CDR2 SYGVQD (reference sequence). The CDR3: CARASPSSDYEQYF. The CDR3, as DNA: TGCGCCAGGGCCAGCCCTAGCTCTGACTACGAGCAGTACTTC.

The CDR3 spells CASSLRTSGGRKTQYF. In DNA, the CDR3 is TGTGCCAGCAGCTTACGGACTAGCGGGGGCCGGAAGACCCAGTACTTC. This chain uses TRBV7-6 with TRBJ2-5, with TRBD2 identical over 13 bases. V shed 2 bases, J shed 6 bases, and the junction held 6 bases outside the gene matches. The germline CDR1 and CDR2 sequences are SGHVS and FNYEAQ. The CDR3 runs to 16 residues.

The V call is TRBV27, the J call TRBJ2-2; D assignment may be TRBD1 or TRBD2 (6 bases each). Between the trimmed V and J ends, which lost 4 bases and 0 bases, there was a span of 15 bases. Germline lookup yields CDR1 MNHEY and CDR2 SMNVEV (reference sequence). This CDR3 contains 17 residues. The CDR3 is CASSYGGGKSNTGELFF. In nucleotides, the CDR3 is TGTGCCAGCAGTTACGGGGGCGGGAAGTCGAACACCGGGGAGCTGTTTTTT.

This sequence joins TRBV18 and TRBJ2-7, with D possibly matching TRBD2 (6 bases). There are 15 residues in the CDR3. CDR1 is KGHSH, CDR2 LQKENI, per germline. V dropped 3 bases and J dropped 3 bases, with 15 bases sitting between them. The CDR3 sequence: CASSPSGLRDYEQYF. The CDR3 region has the DNA TGTGCCAGCTCACCTTCGGGACTGCGAGACTACGAGCAGTACTTC.

This clonotype was counted ten times or more. The gene calls are TRBV28 and TRBJ2-7; D ambiguous. CDR1 and CDR2 (germline): MDHEN, SYDVKM. V lost 10 bases to trimming and J lost 2 bases, with 18 bases between them. The CDR3 length is 14 residues. The CDR3 is CANSSPGRPYEQYF. DNA of the CDR3: TGTGCCAACAGCAGCCCAGGACGGCCCTACGAGCAGTACTTC.

This chain uses TRBV7-2 with TRBJ1-3; possibly TRBD1 for D (5 bases). This CDR3 is 12 amino acids long. Germline CDR1 reads SGHTA; CDR2 reads FQGNSA. Trimming pared 11 bases from V and 4 bases from J, leaving 12 bases between. The DNA for the CDR3 is TGTGCCGGCGGGGGAGGAGGAAACACCATATATTTT. Residues: CAGGGGGNTIYF.

The sample holds a few counts of this clonotype. The V and J genes are TRBV7-2 and TRBJ1-3, with D unclear. The CDR3 spans 14 residues. Germline-derived CDR1 and CDR2 are SGHTA and FQGNSA. Trimming stripped 7 bases from V and 2 bases from J, with 12 bases between. CDR3 amino acids: CASTRQIPGNTIYF. The CDR3, as DNA: TGTGCCAGCACCCGACAAATCCCTGGAAACACCATATATTTT.

This clonotype was counted a few times. The V and J genes are TRBV6-5 and TRBJ2-2, with TRBD2 matching over 8 bases. In germline, CDR1 is MNHEY, CDR2 SVGAGI. This CDR3 is built from 18 residues. The junction had 13 bases not matched to a gene; V was cut back by 3 bases and J by 4 bases. The CDR3 loop is CASSYGAASGLGTGELFF. The CDR3 region has the DNA TGTGCCAGCAGTTATGGGGCGGCTAGCGGGTTGGGCACCGGGGAGCTGTTTTTT.

V and J are TRBV2 and TRBJ2-1; 13 bases agree with TRBD2. CDR1 SNHLY and CDR2 FYNNEI come from the germline V gene. V shed 7 bases, J shed 9 bases, and the junction held 9 bases outside the gene matches. The CDR3 loop spans 15 amino acids. CDR3 amino acids: CASTLGLAGVFEQFF. The CDR3 nucleotides read TGTGCCAGCACCCTAGGACTAGCGGGAGTTTTTGAGCAGTTCTTC.

The chain uses TRBV28 and TRBJ2-2; 8 bases are shared with TRBD2. Germline lookup yields CDR1 MDHEN and CDR2 SYDVKM. The CDR3 length is 16 residues. V lost 3 bases to trimming and J lost 6 bases; unmatched junction nucleotides: 9. The CDR3 DNA is TGTGCCAGCAGTTTCAGGGGACTAGTTAAACCCGGGGAGCTGTTTTTT. The encoded protein is CASSFRGLVKPGELFF.

V usage is TRBV10-1 and J usage is TRBJ2-3; 8 nucleotides align to TRBD2. Germline V gives CDR1 WNHNN, CDR2 SYGVQD (reference sequence). The CDR3 covers 17 residues. J lost 2 bases, V lost 7 bases, and 14 bases had no gene match. CDR3 bases: TGCGCCAGCATTAGGAATGAGCGGGAGTTCGACACAGATACGCAGTATTTT. Its translation: CASIRNEREFDTDTQYF.

V and J are TRBV12-3 or TRBV12-4 and TRBJ1-6; D is unclear. Trimming cost V 0 bases and J 7 bases, with 7 bases left between them. The CDR3 sequence is 14 residues long. This CDR3 reads CASSLAGPNSPLHF. The CDR3 bases are TGTGCCAGCAGTTTAGCAGGGCCAAATTCACCCCTCCACTTT.

The J gene is TRBJ2-3, the V gene TRBV10-3, with D unresolved. Between the trimmed V and J ends, which lost 3 bases and 2 bases, there was a span of 0 bases. Germline CDR1 is ENHRY and CDR2 is SYGVKD. The CDR3 has 11 residues. The CDR3: CAISDTDTQYF. The CDR3 coding sequence is TGTGCCATCAGTGACACAGATACGCAGTATTTT.

Ten or more counts support this clonotype. The V and J genes are TRBV4-3 and TRBJ2-3, with TRBD1 matching 8 bases. With 5 bases clipped from V and 3 bases from J, the junction kept 4 bases outside the gene matches. The CDR3 sequence is 14 residues long. Germline CDR1 and CDR2: LGHNA and YSLEER. CDR3 protein: CASSWTGITDTQYF. The CDR3, as DNA: TGCGCCAGCAGCTGGACAGGGATTACAGATACGCAGTATTTT.

This clonotype was seen a few times. The V and J genes are TRBV6-1 and TRBJ1-2, with D unresolved. Germline V gene lookup returns CDR1 MNHNS and CDR2 SASEGT. CDR3 length: 11 amino acids. Trimming cost V 8 bases and J 4 bases, with 8 bases left between them. The CDR3 reads CASGKLYGYTF. The CDR3 DNA reads as TGTGCCAGCGGAAAACTCTATGGCTACACCTTC.

This rearrangement joins TRBV20-1 to TRBJ2-5, with TRBD2 matching over 9 bases. This CDR3 has 14 residues. Per germline, CDR1 DFQATT and CDR2 SNEGSKA (reference sequence). V gave up 0 bases and J gave up 7 bases; unmatched junction bases: 6. CDR3 in amino acids: CSARDPSGIGTQYF. The CDR3 nucleotides are TGCAGTGCTAGAGATCCTAGCGGGATTGGGACCCAGTACTTC.

The V call is TRBV24-1, the J call TRBJ2-2; D might be TRBD1 (6 bases). V was clipped by 5 bases and J by 4 bases, with 10 bases between them. The CDR3 consists of 14 residues. Germline CDR1 is KGHDR and CDR2 is SFDVKD. The DNA of the CDR3 is TGTGCCACCAGTGGCAAAGGGGGCACCGGGGAGCTGTTTTTT. Translating it yields CATSGKGGTGELFF.

The DNA for the CDR3 is TGTGCCAGCAGTGAAATAGGATTGGGACAGGGAATCGGCAACATACAGCCCCAGCATTTT. Amino acid sequence: CASSEIGLGQGIGNIQPQHF. The chain has TRBV6-1 and TRBJ1-5, with 9 positions matching TRBD1. J gave up 7 bases and V 2 bases, and 21 bases lay outside the gene matches. Germline CDR1 reads MNHNS; CDR2 reads SASEGT. This CDR3 is 20 amino acids long.

The genes are TRBV12-3 or TRBV12-4 and TRBJ1-5, with D hard to call. V lost 6 bases, J lost 7 bases, and 13 bases lay in between. CDR3 length equals 13 residues. CDR3 sequence: CASSGSSTQPQHF. The CDR3 DNA reads as TGTGCCAGCAGCGGCTCCTCGACACAGCCCCAGCATTTT.

The gene calls are TRBV5-5 and TRBJ2-3; perhaps TRBD2 as D (7 bases). Germline V gene lookup returns CDR1 SGHKS and CDR2 YYEKEE (reference sequence). CDR3 length: 16 residues. Between the trimmed V and J ends, which lost 3 bases and 3 bases, there was a span of 17 bases. CDR3 DNA sequence: TGTGCCAGCAGCTCCCGGGGGGCCGGTTTAACAGATACGCAGTATTTT. Protein: CASSSRGAGLTDTQYF.

This clonotype was detected only a few times. This chain uses TRBV2 with TRBJ2-1; 8 bases fit TRBD2. Trimming cost V 6 bases and J 2 bases; bases outside gene matches: 6. The CDR3 loop spans 15 amino acids. Germline V gene data show CDR1 as SNHLY and CDR2 as FYNNEI. The CDR3 bases are TGTGCCAGCAGCCGCGCTAGCGGGCCCTACAATGAGCAGTTCTTC. Amino acids: CASSRASGPYNEQFF. The full variable domain, completed using reference TRBV2 and TRBJ2-1, is EPEVTQTPSHQVTQMGQEVILRCVPISNHLYFYWYRQILGQKVEFLVSFYNNEISEKSEIFDDQFSVERPDGSNFTLKIRSTKLEDSAMYFCASSRASGPYNEQFFGPGTRLTVL.

Worth noting for this clonotype: Likely a read error: the CDR3 ends without its conserved phenylalanine or tryptophan. V usage is TRBV12-3 or TRBV12-4 and J usage is TRBJ1-2; TRBD1 matches 7 bases. Germline trimming cut 5 bases from V and 0 bases from J; bases unmatched to any gene: 9. This CDR3 contains 16 residues. CDR3 amino acids: CASSVTGWGANYGYTL. CDR3 nucleotide sequence: TGTGCCAGCAGTGTGACAGGGTGGGGAGCTAACTATGGCTACACCCTC.

This clonotype was seen only a few times. The CDR3 is CASSRADREETQYF. DNA of the CDR3: TGTGCCAGCAGTAGGGCCGACAGGGAAGAGACCCAGTACTTC. The rearrangement links TRBV28 to TRBJ2-5; 7 bases are a match to TRBD1. V was pared by 5 bases and J by 3 bases, with 6 bases of the junction left unmatched. This CDR3 has 14 amino acids. Germline CDR1 is MDHEN and CDR2 is SYDVKM. The variable domain in full, completed from reference TRBV28 and TRBJ2-5, reads DVKVTQSSRYLVKRTGEKVFLECVQDMDHENMFWYRQDPGLGLRLIYFSYDVKMKEKGDIPEGYSVSREKKERFSLILESASTNQTSMYLCASSRADREETQYFGPGTRLLVL.

A single count supports this clonotype. This sequence joins TRBV28 and TRBJ2-5, with D unclear. This CDR3 is 14 amino acids long. Between the trimmed V and J ends, which lost 3 bases and 4 bases, there was a span of 12 bases. Germline V gene sequence: CDR1 MDHEN, CDR2 SYDVKM. The CDR3 spells CASSFGQVLETQYF. The CDR3 bases are TGTGCCAGCAGTTTCGGCCAGGTACTAGAGACCCAGTACTTC.

This clonotype showed up many times. The chain couples TRBV20-1 to TRBJ2-5; tentatively, D is TRBD1 or TRBD2 (5 bases each). The V gene's germline CDR1 is DFQATT and CDR2 SNEGSKA (reference sequence). The CDR3 loop spans 13 amino acids. V lost 4 bases, J lost 0 bases, and 9 bases lay in between. The CDR3 protein is CSATPGHQETQYF. Written as DNA, the CDR3 is TGCAGTGCTACTCCGGGACACCAAGAGACCCAGTACTTC.

This clonotype was found many times. V is TRBV27 and J is TRBJ2-7, with D unclear. The V gene lost 2 bases and the J gene lost 5 bases, with 13 bases spanning the gap. Germline assignment: CDR1 MNHEY and CDR2 SMNVEV (reference sequence). CDR3 length: 14 residues. The CDR3 sequence is CASSLRARKHEQYF. The DNA of the CDR3 is TGTGCCAGCAGTTTACGGGCTAGGAAACACGAGCAGTACTTC.

There are many counts of this clonotype. The chain links TRBV29-1 to TRBJ2-7, with D possibly called TRBD1 or TRBD2 (5 bases each). CDR3 size: 12 residues. Trimming shortened V by 4 bases and J by 4 bases, and 11 bases separated the two germline ends. Germline lookup yields CDR1 SQVTM and CDR2 ANQGSEA. The CDR3 DNA is TGCAGCGTTGGAAGGGACGGTTACGAGCAGTACTTC. It codes for CSVGRDGYEQYF.

V and J are TRBV30 and TRBJ1-1; D gene ambiguous. The CDR3 extends over 12 amino acids. The germline V gene encodes CDR1 GTSNPN and CDR2 SVGIG (reference sequence). Between the trimmed V and J ends, which lost 1 base and 5 bases, there was a span of 8 bases. CDR3 in amino acids: CAWSGGETEAFF. CDR3 DNA sequence: TGTGCCTGGAGTGGGGGAGAGACTGAAGCTTTCTTT.